Below, one TCR beta chain is given with its context. The clone's antigen remains unknown. Base qualities are missing; no much larger clone stands one base away. The entry originates in a study of spatial heterogeneity in lung cancer (dated by TCRdb to the late 2010s). In the study overall: Beta-chain transcripts were consistently detected in greater numbers than alpha-chain transcripts, which likely reflected higher beta-chain transcript abundance. In the raw uncorrected reads, each unique combination of TCR and UMI appeared more than ten times on average. Both alpha and beta chains were TCR-sequenced in samples taken at surgery, namely 220 tumor regions, more than 62 matched nontumor lung samples and just over 55 PBMC samples. The study linked features of the TCR repertoire to counts of nonsynonymous mutations, which were determined by whole-exome sequencing of tumor tissue. In non-small cell lung cancer, the study made a quantitative comparison of TCR alpha and beta repertoires among multiple tumor regions, matched nontumor lung and blood.

Preparation of the library involved 5' RACE. Instrument used: NextSeq 500. The TCR library protocol attached a unique molecular identifier to each TCR cDNA molecule to allow correction of PCR and sequencing errors. Per the source publication's procedure: TCR identification, UMI-based error correction and CDR3 extraction were performed with Decombinator tools. Expanded TCRs were defined as those above a frequency of 2 per 1,000, corresponding to the top 1% of the tumor frequency distribution. Renyi diversity was calculated using the R vegan package after each repertoire was subsampled 100 times to 5,000 TCRs. CDR3 similarity networks were constructed using string-kernel similarity of amino acid triplets, with links drawn between CDR3s whose pairwise similarity was above 0.82. Clones were called with MiXCR by TCRdb after fastp trimmed the public reads at Q25, and only in-frame beta chains were retained. For every CDR3 protein sequence, its rows merge into one entry that carries the most common genes and DNA. TCRdb's processing, not the authors', yielded these V and J calls. Within this sample are around 75,000 distinct CDR3 sequences, with about an eighth of them counted one time only. The ten largest clones take up 7.2% of the sample.

Taken with the paper, the label for time point translates to: sample taken at primary tumor resection. For TCR sequencing, whole RNA was extracted from tumor and nontumor lung tissue, or from cryopreserved PBMC samples, and no cell sorting was done. Samples were obtained from about 75 patients with early-stage, untreated non-small cell lung cancer from the lung TRACERx cohort. A patient was chosen for TCR sequencing only when enough RNA was available from at least two tumor regions. The germline V gene sets CDR1 to SGHRS and CDR2 to YFSETQ. The CDR3 measures 15 amino acids from cysteine to phenylalanine. Only CDR3 DNA remains: 45 bases, in frame from the first base. A distance of 15 bases separates the germline ends of V and J, which lose 4 bases and 5 bases respectively. The research as a whole found: Ubiquitous expanded tumor TCRs were found in blood more often at tumor resection than at routine follow-up. Additional single-cell paired TCR alpha and beta sequencing was considered necessary to confirm, at a functional level, the hypothesis that regional TCRs recognize regional mutations.

The clonotype comes from a male donor with early-stage non-small cell lung cancer. The specimen was PBMCs, collected at surgery. The chain was built from TRBV5-1 and TRBJ2-2; the D region possibly corresponds to TRBD2 (5 bases align). Here is the DNA: TGCGCCAGCAGCGCCGTTGGGGAGACGACCGGGGAGCTGTTTTTT. Its protein is CASSAVGETTGELFF.